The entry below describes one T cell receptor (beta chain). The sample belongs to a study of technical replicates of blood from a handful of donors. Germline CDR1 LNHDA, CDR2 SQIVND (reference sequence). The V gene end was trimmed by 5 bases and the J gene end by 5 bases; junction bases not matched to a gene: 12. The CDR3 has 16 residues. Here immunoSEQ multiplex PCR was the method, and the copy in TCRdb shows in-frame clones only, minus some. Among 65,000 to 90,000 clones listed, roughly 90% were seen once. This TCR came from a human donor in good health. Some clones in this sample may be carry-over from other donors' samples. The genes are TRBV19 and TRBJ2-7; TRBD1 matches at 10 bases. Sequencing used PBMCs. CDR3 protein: CASSVGPGTGVNEQYF. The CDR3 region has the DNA TGTGCCAGTAGTGTAGGGCCTGGGACAGGGGTGAACGAGCAGTACTTC.